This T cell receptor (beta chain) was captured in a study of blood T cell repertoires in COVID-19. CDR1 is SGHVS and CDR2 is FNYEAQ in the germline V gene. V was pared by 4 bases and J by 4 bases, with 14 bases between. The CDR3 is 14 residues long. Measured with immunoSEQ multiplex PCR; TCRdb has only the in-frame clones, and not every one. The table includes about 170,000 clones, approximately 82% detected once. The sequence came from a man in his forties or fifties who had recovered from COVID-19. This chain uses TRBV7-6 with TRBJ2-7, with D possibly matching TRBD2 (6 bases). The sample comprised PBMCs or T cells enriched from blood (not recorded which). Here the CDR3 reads CASSSPLAGYEQYF. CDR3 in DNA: TGTGCCAGCAGCTCCCCACTCGCGGGGTACGAGCAGTACTTC. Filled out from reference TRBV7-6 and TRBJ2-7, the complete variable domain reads GAGVSQSPRYKVTKRGQDVALRCDPISGHVSLYWYRQALGQGPEFLTYFNYEAQQDKSGLPNDRFSAERPEGSISTLTIQRTEQRDSAMYRCASSSPLAGYEQYFGPGTRLTVT.